The entry below gives a single T cell receptor beta chain sequence along with its context. The antigen remains undetermined. Clones were sequenced by immunoSEQ multiplex PCR, and TCRdb holds only the in-frame ones, with some missing. Of about 510,000 clones listed, 60% to 80% are singletons. The CDR3 is made up of 15 amino acids. The V end lost 0 bases, the J end lost 4 bases, and 8 bases lay between the germline ends. Germline V gene data show CDR1 as SGDLS and CDR2 as YYNGEE. These data come from a study of shared clonotypes between healthy human individuals. Broader study findings: The diversity represented, both genetic and in exposure history, was limited by few donors.

The V gene is TRBV9, the J gene TRBJ2-6, with no clear D. The source is a woman aged 35 to 49 in good health. Some clones in this sample may be carry-over from other donors' samples. Material: PBMCs. The CDR3 DNA is TGTGCCAGCAGCGTAGCGAGTACCGGGGCCAACGTCCTGACTTTC. This encodes CASSVASTGANVLTF.